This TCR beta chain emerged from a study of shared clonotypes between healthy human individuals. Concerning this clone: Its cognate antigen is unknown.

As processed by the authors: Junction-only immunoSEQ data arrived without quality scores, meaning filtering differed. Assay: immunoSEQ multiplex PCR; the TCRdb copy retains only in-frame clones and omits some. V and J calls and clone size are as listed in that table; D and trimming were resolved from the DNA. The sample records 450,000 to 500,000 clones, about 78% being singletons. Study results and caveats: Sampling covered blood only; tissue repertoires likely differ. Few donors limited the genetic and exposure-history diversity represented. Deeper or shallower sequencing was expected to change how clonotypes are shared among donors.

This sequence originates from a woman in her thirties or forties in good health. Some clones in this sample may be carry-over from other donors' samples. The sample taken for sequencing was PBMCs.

Written as DNA, the CDR3 is TGTGCCAGCTCACGGGCGGGACAGGTGGGGACTGAAGCTTTCTTT. Its protein product is CASSRAGQVGTEAFF. The chain employs TRBV18 and TRBJ1-1, with TRBD1 identical over 8 bases. CDR1 and CDR2 from the germline V gene are KGHSH and LQKENI. The CDR3 is 15 residues long. V was clipped by 4 bases and J by 5 bases; unmatched bases: 9.